These 10 T cell receptor beta chains were sequenced from one sample in a study of blood T cell repertoires in COVID-19. The method was immunoSEQ multiplex PCR; TCRdb's version includes in-frame clones alone and lacks a portion of them. This table has some 120,000 clones, 83% appearing once. Sequencing used peripheral blood. The receptor set was obtained from a man older than 75 with active or convalescent COVID-19.

The chain has TRBV19 and TRBJ1-6; the D gene is possibly TRBD1 (6 bases). Trimming took 3 bases from V and 7 from J, leaving 7 bases between them. Germline V gives CDR1 LNHDA, CDR2 SQIVND (reference sequence). The CDR3 covers 13 residues. This CDR3 reads CASSIQGNSPLHF. The CDR3 bases are TGTGCCAGTAGTATTCAGGGGAATTCACCCCTCCACTTT.

This sequence joins TRBV10-3 and TRBJ2-3; D not certain. The V end was cut by 4 bases, the J end by 4 bases, with 18 bases between. This CDR3 region has 16 residues. In germline, CDR1 is ENHRY, CDR2 SYGVKD. CDR3: CAISGVSRTSPDTQYF. The CDR3 bases are TGTGCCATCAGTGGGGTTAGCAGAACTTCCCCAGATACGCAGTATTTT.

V is TRBV21-1 and J is TRBJ2-1; the listed D gene, TRBD2, was not tested against the DNA. TRBV21-1 is a recognized pseudogene. The CDR3 is made up of 16 amino acids. CDR3 sequence reads: CASSKGRAGLKLGQFF. The CDR3, as DNA: TGTGCCAGCAGCAAAGGGCGAGCGGGGCTGAAATTAGGGCAGTTCTTC.

The chain couples TRBV6-1 to TRBJ1-4, with D possibly being TRBD1 (6 bases). Germline V gene sequence: CDR1 MNHNS, CDR2 SASEGT. The CDR3 loop spans 16 amino acids. Trimming shortened V by 4 bases and J by 8 bases, and 20 bases separated the two germline ends. CDR3 bases: TGTGCCAGCAGTGGAATATCATCAGGGGCGCGGGAAAAACTGTTTTTT. As protein: CASSGISSGAREKLFF.

This chain links TRBV4-1 with TRBJ1-5; D remains unclear. CDR1 is MGHRA and CDR2 is YSYEKL in the germline V gene. The CDR3 spans 16 residues. V lost 0 bases to trimming and J lost 3 bases, with 12 bases between them. The CDR3 reads CASSQEVSRLNQPQHF. The CDR3 region has the DNA TGCGCCAGCAGCCAAGAAGTGTCAAGACTCAATCAGCCCCAGCATTTT.

V is TRBV7-9 and J is TRBJ1-1; TRBD1 agrees at 10 bases. J gave up 4 bases and V 5 bases, and 4 bases lay outside the gene matches. CDR1 and CDR2 from the germline V gene are SEHNR and FQNEAQ (reference sequence). The CDR3 loop spans 14 amino acids. CDR3 protein: CASSRGQGTTEAFF. CDR3 DNA: TGTGCCAGCAGCAGGGGACAGGGGACCACTGAAGCTTTCTTT.

The chain recombines TRBV5-1 with TRBJ2-7, with D possibly matching TRBD1 (6 bases). Deletions cut 1 base from V and 3 bases from J, with 8 bases between. From germline, CDR1 is SGHRS and CDR2 YFSETQ. The CDR3 runs 13 residues. CDR3 nucleotide sequence: TGCGCCAGCAGCTTGAGGACAGACTACGAGCAGTACTTC. This encodes CASSLRTDYEQYF.

CDR3 nucleotides: TGTGCCAGCAGTTTTAGAACAACTAATGAAAAACTGTTTTTT. Its translation: CASSFRTTNEKLFF. The chain uses TRBV6-2 or TRBV6-3 and TRBJ1-4; D gene uncertain. The CDR3 runs 14 residues. Looked up from germline, CDR1 is MNHEY and CDR2 is SVGEGT. Trimming took 4 bases from V and 0 from J, leaving 6 bases between them.

V and J are TRBV6-2 or TRBV6-3 and TRBJ1-2, with 9 bases fitting TRBD1. CDR3 length: 15 residues. The V gene's germline CDR1 is MNHEY and CDR2 SVGEGT. V was clipped by 5 bases and J by 2 bases; unmatched bases: 6. DNA of the CDR3: TGTGCCAGCAGTCAATGGGACAGGGTAAACTATGGCTACACCTTC. It codes for CASSQWDRVNYGYTF.

The gene calls are TRBV11-3 and TRBJ2-1; 11 bases align to TRBD2. The germline gives CDR1 SGHNT, CDR2 YENEEA. The CDR3 runs to 16 residues. V shed 4 bases and J 2 bases; nucleotides not matched to a gene: 4. CDR3 sequence reads: CASSSSGGPTYNEQFF. Here the CDR3 DNA reads TGTGCCAGCAGCTCTAGCGGGGGGCCGACCTACAATGAGCAGTTCTTC.